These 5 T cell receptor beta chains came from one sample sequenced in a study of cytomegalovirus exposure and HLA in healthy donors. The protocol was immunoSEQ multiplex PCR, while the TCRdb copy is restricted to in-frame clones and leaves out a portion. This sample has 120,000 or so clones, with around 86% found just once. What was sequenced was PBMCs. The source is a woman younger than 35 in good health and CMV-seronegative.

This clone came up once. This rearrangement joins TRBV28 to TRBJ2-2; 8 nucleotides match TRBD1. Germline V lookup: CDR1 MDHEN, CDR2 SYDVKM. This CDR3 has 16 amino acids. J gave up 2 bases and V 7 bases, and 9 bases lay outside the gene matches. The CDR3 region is CASTLSGGLNTGELFF. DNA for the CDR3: TGTGCCAGCACCCTTTCAGGGGGCCTAAACACCGGGGAGCTGTTTTTT.

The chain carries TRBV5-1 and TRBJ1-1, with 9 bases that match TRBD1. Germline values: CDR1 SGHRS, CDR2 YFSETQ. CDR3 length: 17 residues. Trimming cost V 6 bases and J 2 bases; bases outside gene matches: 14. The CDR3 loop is CASTHRDRAGANTEAFF. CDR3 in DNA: TGCGCCAGCACCCACCGGGACAGGGCAGGGGCTAACACTGAAGCTTTCTTT.

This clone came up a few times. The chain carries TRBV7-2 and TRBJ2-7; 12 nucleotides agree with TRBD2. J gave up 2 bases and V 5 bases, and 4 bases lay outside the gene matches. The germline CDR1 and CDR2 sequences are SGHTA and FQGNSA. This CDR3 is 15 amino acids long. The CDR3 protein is CASSETSGSAYEQYF. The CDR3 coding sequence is TGTGCCAGCAGCGAGACTAGCGGGAGCGCCTACGAGCAGTACTTC.

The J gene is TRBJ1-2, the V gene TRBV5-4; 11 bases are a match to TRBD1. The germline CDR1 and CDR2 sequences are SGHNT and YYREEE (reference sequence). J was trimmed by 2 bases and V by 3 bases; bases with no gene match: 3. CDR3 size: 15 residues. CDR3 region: CASSSGTGGNYGYTF. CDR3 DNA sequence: TGTGCCAGCAGCTCCGGGACAGGGGGAAACTATGGCTACACCTTC.

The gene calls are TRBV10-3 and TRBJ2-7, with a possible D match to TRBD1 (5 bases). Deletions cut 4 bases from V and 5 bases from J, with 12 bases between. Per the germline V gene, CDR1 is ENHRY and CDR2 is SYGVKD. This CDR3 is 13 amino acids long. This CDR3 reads CAISGQGGHEQYF. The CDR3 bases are TGTGCCATCAGTGGGCAGGGCGGCCACGAGCAGTACTTC.